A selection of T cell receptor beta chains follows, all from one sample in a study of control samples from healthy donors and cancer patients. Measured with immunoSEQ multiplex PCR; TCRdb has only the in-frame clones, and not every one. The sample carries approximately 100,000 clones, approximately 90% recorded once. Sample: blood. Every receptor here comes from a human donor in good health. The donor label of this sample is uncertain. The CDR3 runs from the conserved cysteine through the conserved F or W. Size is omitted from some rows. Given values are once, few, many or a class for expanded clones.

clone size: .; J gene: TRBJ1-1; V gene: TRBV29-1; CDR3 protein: CSVLDGWNTEAFF
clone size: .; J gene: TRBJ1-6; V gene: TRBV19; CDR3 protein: CASSIWGSLNSPLHF
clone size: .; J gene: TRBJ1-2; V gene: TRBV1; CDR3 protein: CTSSQVVQSANYGYTF
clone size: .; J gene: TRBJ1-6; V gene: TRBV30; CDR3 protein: CAWRKGQGDSYNSPLHF
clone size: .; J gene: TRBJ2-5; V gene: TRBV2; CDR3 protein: CASQTLEAETQYF
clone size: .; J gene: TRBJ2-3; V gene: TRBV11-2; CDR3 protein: CASSITGTSIDTQYF
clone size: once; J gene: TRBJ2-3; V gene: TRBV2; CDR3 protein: CASSEGLTDTQYF
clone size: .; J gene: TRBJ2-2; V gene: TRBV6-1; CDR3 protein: CASSEAGQGAGELFF
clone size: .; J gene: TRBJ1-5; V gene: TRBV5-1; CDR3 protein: CASSPGLGHQPQHF
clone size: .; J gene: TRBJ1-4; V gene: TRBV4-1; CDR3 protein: CASSGQGATNEKLFF
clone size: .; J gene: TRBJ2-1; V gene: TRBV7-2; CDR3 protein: CASSPNLAGPGGEQFF
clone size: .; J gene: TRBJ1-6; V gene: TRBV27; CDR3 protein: CASSLARDNSPLHF
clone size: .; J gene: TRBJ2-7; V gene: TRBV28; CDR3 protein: CASSLGQPTYEQYF
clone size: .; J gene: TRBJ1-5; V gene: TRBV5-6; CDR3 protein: CASSLQGAGSNQPQHF